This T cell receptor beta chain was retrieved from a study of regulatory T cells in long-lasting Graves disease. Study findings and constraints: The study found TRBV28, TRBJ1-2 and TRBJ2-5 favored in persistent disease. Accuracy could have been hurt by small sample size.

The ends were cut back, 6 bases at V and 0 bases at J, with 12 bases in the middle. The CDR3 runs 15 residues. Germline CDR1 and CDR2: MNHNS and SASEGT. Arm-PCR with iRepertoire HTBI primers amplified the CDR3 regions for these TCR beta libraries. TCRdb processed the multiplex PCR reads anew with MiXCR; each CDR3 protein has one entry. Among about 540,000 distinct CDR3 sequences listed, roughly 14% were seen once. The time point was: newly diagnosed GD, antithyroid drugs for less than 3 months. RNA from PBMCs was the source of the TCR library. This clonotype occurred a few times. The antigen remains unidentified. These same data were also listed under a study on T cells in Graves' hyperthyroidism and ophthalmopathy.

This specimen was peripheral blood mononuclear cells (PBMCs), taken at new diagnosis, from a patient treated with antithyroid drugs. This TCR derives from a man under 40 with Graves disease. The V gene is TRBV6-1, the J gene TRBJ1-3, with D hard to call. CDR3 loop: CASRKVQSSGNTIYF. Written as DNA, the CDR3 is TGTGCCAGCAGGAAGGTCCAGAGCTCTGGAAACACCATATATTTT.